This record covers a single T cell receptor (beta chain). Antigen specificity is unknown. This record belongs to a study of cytomegalovirus exposure and HLA in healthy donors. On the study more broadly: Out of about 360 genotyped donors, less than 85% belonged to the Caucasian-associated ancestry cluster.

Germline CDR1 and CDR2: SGHTA and FQGNSA. There are 16 residues in the CDR3. Between the trimmed V and J ends, which lost 1 base and 0 bases, there was a span of 7 bases. The PCR employed 60 Vbeta primers together with 13 Jbeta primers. Profiled with immunoSEQ multiplex PCR; TCRdb holds only in-frame clones, not every one. The sample lists 300,000 or so clones, roughly 86% occurring once. Overall study findings and caveats: An analysis that was carried out later associated 16,951 TCR beta sequences with HLA alleles at 0.05 false discovery rate. It was 164 TCR beta chains that were listed as cytomegalovirus-associated.

The V gene is TRBV7-2, the J gene TRBJ2-6; the D is unclear. The origin of this receptor is a woman aged 40 to 50 in good health and CMV-seropositive. The sequencing input was PBMCs. CDR3 DNA: TGTGCCAGCAGCTTAGATCGCGTCTCTGGGGCCAACGTCCTGACTTTC. Translated: CASSLDRVSGANVLTF.